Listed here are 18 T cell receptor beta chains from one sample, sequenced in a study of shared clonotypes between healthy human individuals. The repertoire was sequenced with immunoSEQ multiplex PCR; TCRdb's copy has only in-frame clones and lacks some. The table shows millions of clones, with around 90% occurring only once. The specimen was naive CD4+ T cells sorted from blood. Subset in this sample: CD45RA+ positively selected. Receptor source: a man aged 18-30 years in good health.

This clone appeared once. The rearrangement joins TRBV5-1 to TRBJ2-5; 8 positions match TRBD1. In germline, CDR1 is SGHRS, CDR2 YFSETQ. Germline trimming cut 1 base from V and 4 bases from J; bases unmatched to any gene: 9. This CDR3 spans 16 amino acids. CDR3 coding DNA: TGCGCCAGCAGCTTGTTCTCAGGGGGCGAGGGAGAGACCCAGTACTTC. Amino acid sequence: CASSLFSGGEGETQYF.

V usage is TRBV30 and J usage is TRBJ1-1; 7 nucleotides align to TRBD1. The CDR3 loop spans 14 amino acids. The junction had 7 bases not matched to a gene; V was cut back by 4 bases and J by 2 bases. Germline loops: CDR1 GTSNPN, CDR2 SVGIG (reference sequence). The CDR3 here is CAWILRGGNTEAFF. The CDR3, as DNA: TGTGCCTGGATCTTACGAGGGGGCAACACTGAAGCTTTCTTT.

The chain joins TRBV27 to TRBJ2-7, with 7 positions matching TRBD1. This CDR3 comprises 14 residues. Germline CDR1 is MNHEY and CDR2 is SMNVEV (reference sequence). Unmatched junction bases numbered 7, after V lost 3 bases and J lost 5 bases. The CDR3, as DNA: TGTGCCAGCAGTTTGGGGACAGAACCTAACGAGCAGTACTTC. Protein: CASSLGTEPNEQYF.

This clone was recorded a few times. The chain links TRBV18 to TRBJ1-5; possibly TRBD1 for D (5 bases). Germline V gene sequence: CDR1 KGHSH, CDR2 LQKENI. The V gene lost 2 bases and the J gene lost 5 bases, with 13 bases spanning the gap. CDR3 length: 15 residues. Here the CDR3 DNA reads TGTGCCAGCTCACCAGGGCAGGGCGTGGATCAGCCCCAGCATTTT. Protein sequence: CASSPGQGVDQPQHF.

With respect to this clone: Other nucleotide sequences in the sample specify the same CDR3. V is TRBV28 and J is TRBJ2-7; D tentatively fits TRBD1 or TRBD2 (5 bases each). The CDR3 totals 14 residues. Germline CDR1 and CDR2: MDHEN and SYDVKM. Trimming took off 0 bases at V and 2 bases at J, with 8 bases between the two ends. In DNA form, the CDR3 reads TGTGCCAGCAGTTTATGGGGGGACCCCTACGAGCAGTACTTC. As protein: CASSLWGDPYEQYF.

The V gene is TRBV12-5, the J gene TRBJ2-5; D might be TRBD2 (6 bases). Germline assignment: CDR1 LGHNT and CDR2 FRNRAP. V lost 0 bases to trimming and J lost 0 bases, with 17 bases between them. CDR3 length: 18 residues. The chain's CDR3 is CASGLVVYGGTHQETQYF. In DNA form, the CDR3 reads TGTGCTAGTGGTTTGGTAGTTTACGGAGGGACTCACCAAGAGACCCAGTACTTC.

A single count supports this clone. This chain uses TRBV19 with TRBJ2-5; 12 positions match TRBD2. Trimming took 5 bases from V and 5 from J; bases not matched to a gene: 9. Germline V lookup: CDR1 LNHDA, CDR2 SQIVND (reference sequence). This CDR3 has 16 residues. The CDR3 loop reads CASSARLAGALETQYF. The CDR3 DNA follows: TGTGCCAGTAGTGCAAGACTAGCGGGGGCTTTGGAGACCCAGTACTTC.

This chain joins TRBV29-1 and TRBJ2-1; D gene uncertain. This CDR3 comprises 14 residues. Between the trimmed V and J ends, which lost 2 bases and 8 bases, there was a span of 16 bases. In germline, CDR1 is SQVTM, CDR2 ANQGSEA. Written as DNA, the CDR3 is TGCAGCGTTGAAAAAGGAGTCGCTCTCCATGAGCAGTTCTTC. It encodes CSVEKGVALHEQFF.

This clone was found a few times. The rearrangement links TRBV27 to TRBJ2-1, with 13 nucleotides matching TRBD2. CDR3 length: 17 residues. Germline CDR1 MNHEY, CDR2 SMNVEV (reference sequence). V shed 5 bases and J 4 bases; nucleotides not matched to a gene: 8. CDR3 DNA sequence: TGTGCCAGCAGTCCCAGGACTAGCGGGAGACCTTACAATGAGCAGTTCTTC. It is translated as CASSPRTSGRPYNEQFF.

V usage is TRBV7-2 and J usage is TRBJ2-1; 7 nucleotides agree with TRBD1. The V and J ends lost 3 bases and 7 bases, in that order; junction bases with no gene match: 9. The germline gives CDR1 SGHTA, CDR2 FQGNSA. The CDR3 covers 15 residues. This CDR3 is CASSFDRAGSNEQFF. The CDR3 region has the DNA TGTGCCAGCAGCTTTGACAGGGCTGGATCGAATGAGCAGTTCTTC. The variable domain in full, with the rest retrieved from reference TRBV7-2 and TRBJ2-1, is GAGVSQSPSNKVTEKGKDVELRCDPISGHTALYWYRQSLGQGLEFLIYFQGNSAPDKSGLPSDRFSAERTGGSVSTLTIQRTQQEDSAVYLCASSFDRAGSNEQFFGPGTRLTVL.

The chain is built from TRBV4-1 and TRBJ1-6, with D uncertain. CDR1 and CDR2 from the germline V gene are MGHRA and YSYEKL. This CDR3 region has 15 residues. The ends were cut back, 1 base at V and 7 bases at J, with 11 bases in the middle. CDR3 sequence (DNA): TGCGCCAGCAGCCAAGTTGGACTTTTAAATTCACCCCTCCACTTT. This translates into CASSQVGLLNSPLHF.

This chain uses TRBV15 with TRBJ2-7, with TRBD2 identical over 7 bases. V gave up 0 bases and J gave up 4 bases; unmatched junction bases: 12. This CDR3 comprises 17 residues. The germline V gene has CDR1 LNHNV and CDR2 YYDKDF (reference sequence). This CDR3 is CATSRDLSVSGGYEQYF. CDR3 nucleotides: TGTGCCACCAGCAGAGATCTTTCGGTGTCGGGGGGATACGAGCAGTACTTC. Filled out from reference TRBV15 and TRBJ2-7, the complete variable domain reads DAMVIQNPRYQVTQFGKPVTLSCSQTLNHNVMYWYQQKSSQAPKLLFHYYDKDFNNEADTPDNFQSRRPNTSFCFLDIRSPGLGDTAMYLCATSRDLSVSGGYEQYFGPGTRLTVT.

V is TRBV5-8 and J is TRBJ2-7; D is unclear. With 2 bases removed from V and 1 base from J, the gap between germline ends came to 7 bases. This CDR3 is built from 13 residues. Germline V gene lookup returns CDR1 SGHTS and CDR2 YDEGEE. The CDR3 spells CASSFDRSYEQYF. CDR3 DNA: TGTGCCAGCAGCTTCGACCGGTCCTACGAGCAGTACTTC.

In nucleotides, the CDR3 is TGTGCCAGCAGTTTGGGGACTAGGGTTCTCGGGGAGCTGTTTTTT. Protein product: CASSLGTRVLGELFF. The chain links TRBV28 to TRBJ2-2; 8 nucleotides agree with TRBD2. V shed 3 bases and J 7 bases; nucleotides not matched to a gene: 7. Per germline, CDR1 MDHEN and CDR2 SYDVKM. The CDR3 extends over 15 amino acids.

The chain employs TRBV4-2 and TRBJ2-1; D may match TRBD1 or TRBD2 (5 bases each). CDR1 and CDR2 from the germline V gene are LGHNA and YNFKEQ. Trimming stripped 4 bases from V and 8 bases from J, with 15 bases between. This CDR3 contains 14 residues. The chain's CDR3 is CASSRGDLGDEQFF. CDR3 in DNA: TGTGCCAGCAGCCGAGGGGACCTAGGAGATGAGCAGTTCTTC.

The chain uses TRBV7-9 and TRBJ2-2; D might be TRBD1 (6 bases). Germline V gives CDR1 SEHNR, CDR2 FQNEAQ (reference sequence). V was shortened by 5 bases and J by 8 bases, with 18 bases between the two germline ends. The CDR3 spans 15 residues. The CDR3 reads CASSRAQGNAGELFF. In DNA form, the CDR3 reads TGTGCCAGCAGCCGTGCTCAGGGGAACGCGGGGGAGCTGTTTTTT.

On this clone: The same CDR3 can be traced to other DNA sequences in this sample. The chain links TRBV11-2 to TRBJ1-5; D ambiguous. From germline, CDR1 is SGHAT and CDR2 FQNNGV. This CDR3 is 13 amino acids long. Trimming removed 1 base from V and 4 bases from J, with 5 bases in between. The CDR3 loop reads CASSLGRNQPQHF. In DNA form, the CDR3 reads TGTGCCAGCAGCTTAGGGCGGAATCAGCCCCAGCATTTT.

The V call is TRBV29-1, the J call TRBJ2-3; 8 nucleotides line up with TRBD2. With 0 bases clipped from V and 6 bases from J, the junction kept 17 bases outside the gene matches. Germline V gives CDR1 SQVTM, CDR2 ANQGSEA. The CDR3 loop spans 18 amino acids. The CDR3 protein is CSVEDGRRLATHEDTQYF. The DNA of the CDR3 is TGCAGCGTTGAAGATGGCCGGAGACTAGCGACACATGAGGATACGCAGTATTTT.